This passage covers 10 T cell receptor beta chains from one sample sequenced in a study of OX40 agonist ivuxolimab in advanced cancers. Profiled with immunoSEQ multiplex PCR; TCRdb holds only in-frame clones, not every one. In the table there are roughly 36,000 clones, about 74% of which are singletons. This specimen was CD4+ or CD8+ T cells sorted from blood, taken in a trial of the OX40 agonist ivuxolimab. The receptor source for this set is an adult with an advanced solid tumor such as melanoma, head and neck, liver or kidney cancer.

Only one count was recorded for this clone. The rearrangement joins TRBV7-6 to TRBJ1-3, with a weak D call TRBD1 (5 bases). V lost 5 bases and J 0 bases, leaving 11 bases between the germline ends. The CDR3 runs 15 residues. Germline V gives CDR1 SGHVS, CDR2 FNYEAQ. The CDR3 region is CASSRIDSSGNTIYF. DNA of the CDR3: TGTGCCAGCAGCCGCATTGACAGCTCTGGAAACACCATATATTTT.

The chain is built from TRBV6-5 and TRBJ1-2; the D gene is possibly TRBD1 (6 bases). V was pared by 7 bases and J by 4 bases, with 16 bases between. The CDR3 is made up of 14 amino acids. Germline loops: CDR1 MNHEY, CDR2 SVGAGI. This chain's CDR3 is CASTRLDSSYGYTF. The CDR3 nucleotides are TGTGCCAGCACCAGACTGGACAGCTCCTATGGCTACACCTTC.

This clone was detected only a few times. The CDR3 DNA is TGTGCCAGCACCCCCCCGAGCTCCTACGAGCAGTACGTC. It translates to CASTPPSSYEQYV. The chain has TRBV2 and TRBJ2-7; D not resolved. Trimming removed 7 bases at V and 0 bases at J, with 10 bases between. CDR1 SNHLY and CDR2 FYNNEI come from the germline V gene. CDR3 size: 13 residues.

By sample share, this clone is medium-sized. The chain joins TRBV27 to TRBJ2-6; D uncertain. The germline V gene encodes CDR1 MNHEY and CDR2 SMNVEV (reference sequence). The CDR3 sequence is 16 residues long. The V and J ends lost 4 bases and 0 bases respectively, with 10 bases between them. The CDR3 coding sequence is TGTGCCAGCAGTTCAAGCGTGAGCTCTGGGGCCAACGTCCTGACTTTC. Amino acid sequence: CASSSSVSSGANVLTF.

This clone is a singleton in its sample. One base away lies a much larger clone, so this may be a sequencing read error. The chain carries TRBV7-9 and TRBJ1-6; D may be TRBD1 (5 bases). Trimming left V 5 bases short and J 7 bases short, with 15 bases between. Per the germline V gene, CDR1 is SEHNR and CDR2 is FQNEAQ (reference sequence). The CDR3 extends over 15 amino acids. CDR3 DNA: TGTGCCAGCAGCGCTACGGGACCCACGAATTCACCCCTCCACTTT. Residues: CASSATGPTNSPLHF.

This clone was seen repeatedly, ten times or more. The chain uses TRBV2 and TRBJ1-1, with 9 bases fitting TRBD1. The V gene's germline CDR1 is SNHLY and CDR2 FYNNEI. This CDR3 contains 14 residues. Trimming cost V 10 bases and J 0 bases; bases outside gene matches: 6. The CDR3 region has the DNA TGTGCCACATGGACAGGGGATATGAACACTGAAGCTTTCTTT. This codes for CATWTGDMNTEAFF.

This clone was counted at least ten times. This chain joins TRBV9 and TRBJ1-1; 8 nucleotides line up with TRBD1. J was trimmed by 11 bases and V by 4 bases; bases with no gene match: 13. Germline V gene sequence: CDR1 SGDLS, CDR2 YYNGEE. This CDR3 region has 14 residues. CDR3 amino acids: CASSPNPGTGSAFF. CDR3 bases: TGTGCCAGCAGCCCAAATCCGGGGACAGGTTCGGCTTTCTTT.

The chain couples TRBV9 to TRBJ2-3, with 7 positions matching TRBD2. CDR3 size: 12 residues. CDR1 SGDLS and CDR2 YYNGEE come from the germline V gene. V trimming: 7 bases; J trimming: 6 bases; junction bases outside the gene matches: 5. The CDR3 region has the DNA TGTGCCAGCGGGGGGGAATCTGATACGCAGTATTTT. This gives the protein CASGGESDTQYF.

The genes are TRBV7-2 and TRBJ2-2; D call uncertain. With 8 bases removed from V and 4 bases from J, the gap between germline ends came to 11 bases. CDR1 and CDR2 from the germline V gene are SGHTA and FQGNSA. The CDR3 spans 13 residues. In nucleotides, the CDR3 is TGTGCCAGCTCGGGCTTGGGCACCGGGGAGCTGTTTTTT. Translating gives CASSGLGTGELFF.

V and J are TRBV5-1 and TRBJ1-2; TRBD1 might be the D (5 bases). CDR3 length: 17 residues. V dropped 0 bases and J dropped 4 bases, with 19 bases sitting between them. Germline V CDR1 and CDR2: SGHRS, YFSETQ. The CDR3 protein is CASSLGAQRGGSYGYTF. DNA for the CDR3: TGCGCCAGCAGCTTGGGGGCCCAGAGGGGAGGAAGCTATGGCTACACCTTC.